This TCR beta chain is from a study of T cells in localized non-small cell lung cancer. The study's findings and limits: Density of T cells in blood, when higher, went with longer overall survival. Of the top 100 tumor clones, median 57 were in adjacent lung, 25 to 35 among its top 100.

The assay was immunoSEQ multiplex PCR, and TCRdb's table has in-frame clones only and misses some. The top ten clones hold roughly 5.6% of a sample with 3,500 to 4,500 clones, roughly 21% of them seen once. The CDR3 has 13 residues. Germline V gene sequence: CDR1 GTSNPN, CDR2 SVGIG (reference sequence). V was clipped by 4 bases and J by 14 bases, with 18 bases between them. As concerns this clone: Its specificity is not known.

The chain uses TRBV30 and TRBJ1-6, with D hard to call. The sequencing here drew on lung tumor tissue, taken before any cancer treatment. The TCR was taken from a female donor older than 55 with stage I lung adenocarcinoma. The CDR3 nucleotides read TGTGCCTGGAAAAACACCCCACGTTTGACCCTCCACTTT. This codes for CAWKNTPRLTLHF.